This T cell receptor (beta chain) was sequenced during a study of CD8 T cells in ankylosing spondylitis. In its sample, this clonotype was seen many times. Its specificity is unknown. Trimming took off 7 bases at V and 0 bases at J, with 9 bases between the two ends. The CDR3 spans 13 residues. Regarding the study as a whole: Reportedly, significant enrichment of disease-linked clones occurred in matched ankylosing spondylitis synovial fluid. It appeared that ankylosing spondylitis blood was characterized by a TCR beta motif of fewer than 10 highly homologous variants.

Quantitative 5'-RACE was performed with molecular barcodes, and it yielded the TCR beta libraries. A single record per CDR3 protein comes from TCRdb applying MiXCR to the 5' RACE reads. The data show about 220,000 distinct CDR3 sequences, roughly 6.6% seen once. The origin of this receptor is a male donor with ankylosing spondylitis. The sequenced sample was blood, either unsorted or a sorted T cell fraction (not recorded which). J is TRBJ1-1 and V is TRBV12-3 or TRBV12-4, with TRBD1 as a possible D gene (5 bases). CDR3: CASTLQVNTEAFF. Here the CDR3 DNA reads TGTGCCAGCACCTTACAGGTGAACACTGAAGCTTTCTTT.